This TCR beta chain was sequenced during a study of T cell repertoires in cytomegalovirus infection (dated by TCRdb to 2018 to 2020). Describing the broader study: Recently identified HLA-C-restricted CMV epitopes, whose presentation resists viral immunomodulation, were targeted by peptide stimulations together with well-studied HLA-B-restricted epitopes. Donor HLA type was relevant to the analysis, as public TCR beta signatures indicated carriage of CMV infection together with the matching HLA type. Findings and caveats that apply to the study as a whole: Cumulative frequency of public TCR beta family members discriminated carriers of CMV infection plus the relevant HLA type in this cohort and an independent roughly 330-donor cohort. In the ex vivo response, HLA-C-restricted CMV-specific TCR beta clonotypes were dominant, and in two of eight donors the single most frequent clonotype came from this HLA-C-restricted group.

Per the germline V gene (reference sequence), SEHNR is the CDR1 and FQNEAQ is the CDR2. From the cysteine up to the phenylalanine, the CDR3 has a length of 16 residues. Of the read, only the CDR3 DNA is kept; its 48 bases are in frame from base 1. At the junction V is shortened by 5 bases and J by 5 bases; bases outside the gene matches: 12. This clonotype was recorded at least ten times. This clone's antigen is unknown. Qualities for individual bases were not recorded, and no much larger clone is one base off. Sample treatment or condition, as interpreted from the label and publication: in vitro stimulation with specific CMV peptide epitopes to enrich CMV-specific T cells. For sequencing, an Illumina HiSeq 1500 was employed. In-frame beta chains were kept once TCRdb had trimmed the public reads at Q25 with fastp and called clones with MiXCR. When rows share a CDR3 protein, they turn into one entry using the most common DNA and genes. The sample table records approximately 990,000 distinct CDR3 sequences; 25% to 40% of these occur just once. The ten largest clones add up to around an eighth of the sample.

The receptor chain draws on TRBV7-9 and TRBJ2-3, with TRBD1 identical over 8 junction bases. This specimen consisted of cultured CD8+ T cells from PBMCs, obtained from culture after CMV antigen stimulation. This clonotype was obtained from a human donor in good health (CMV status not recorded). Some clones in this sample may be carry-over from other donors' samples. In nucleotides, the sequence is TGTGCCAGCAGCCCAATAAGCCAGGGGGCTGGAGATACGCAGTATTTT. Translated, this is CASSPISQGAGDTQYF.